This record concerns one T cell receptor (beta chain) sequence. Its specificity is not known. The data derive from a study of T-cell reconstitution after alpha-beta-depleted transplantation in children. The study's findings and limits: By one year post-transplant, T-cell counts and diversity largely arose from T cells that were newly produced. Recipient T cells and thymic progenitors that survived were the source of the high TCRbeta diversity seen at day 60 in some patients. About two months after transplant, alpha-beta T cells reportedly came from several hundred expanded graft clones.

V was clipped by 3 bases and J by 7 bases; unmatched bases: 9. This CDR3 contains 16 residues. Germline-derived CDR1 and CDR2 are KGHDR and SFDVKD. For TCRbeta, the library was prepared with unique molecular identifiers. TCRdb itself ran the PCR reads through MiXCR, one entry per CDR3 protein. The sample shows a few hundred thousand distinct CDR3 sequences, 24% of them seen only once. The J gene is TRBJ2-1, the V gene TRBV24-1; 9 positions agree with TRBD1. This clonotype was sampled from a female patient aged 2-9 years who had a stem cell transplant for congenital amegakaryocytic thrombocytopenia, so the T cells may come from the graft donor. This material consisted of PBMCs, mostly from graft donor cells, taken 360 days after TCRalphabeta/CD19-depleted stem cell transplant. This CDR3 is CATSDRSRDRANEQFF. In DNA form, the CDR3 reads TGTGCCACCAGTGATCGGAGTAGGGACAGGGCAAATGAGCAGTTCTTC.